Sequencing of this T cell receptor (beta chain) was carried out in a study of T cell repertoires in cytomegalovirus infection. Study-wide results and limits: In two of eight donors, the top clonotype was HLA-C-restricted CMV-specific. Cumulative public TCR beta family frequency identified carriers of CMV plus the relevant HLA.

Germline CDR1 SGHRS, CDR2 YFSETQ. The CDR3 totals 14 residues. V was pared by 6 bases and J by 1 base, with 13 bases between. This clonotype has just a few counts. The antigen remains unidentified. TCRdb passed the reads through MiXCR, listing each CDR3 protein once. The table lists about 310,000 distinct CDR3 sequences, 15% to 20% of them singletons, with approximately 12% in the top ten. Material for sequencing was PBMCs. The rearrangement uses TRBV5-1 and TRBJ1-1; TRBD1 is a possible D gene (6 bases). The sequence was obtained from a human donor in good health (CMV status not recorded). Some clones in this sample may be carry-over from other donors' samples. The CDR3, as DNA: TGCGCCAGCACCCCAGGGACACCGAACACTGAAGCTTTCTTT. Translated, it gives CASTPGTPNTEAFF.